This T cell receptor beta chain appears in the sequencing data of a study of T cell responses to AZD1222 COVID-19 vaccine. CDR1 and CDR2 from the germline V gene are SEHNR and FQNEAQ (reference sequence). V lost 3 bases, J lost 6 bases, and 17 bases lay in between. The CDR3 extends over 15 amino acids. Some clones are missing from TCRdb's copy, which holds only in-frame ones; the method was immunoSEQ multiplex PCR. The sample carries some 170,000 clones, approximately 92% recorded once. This clone occurred once. The sample consisted of peripheral blood, taken on day 0 of AZD1222 vaccination. The TCR originated in an adult in good health. The V gene is TRBV7-9, the J gene TRBJ1-2, with D perhaps matching TRBD1 (6 bases). CDR3 region: CASSFAGAGSNGYTF. The CDR3 DNA sequence: TGTGCCAGCAGCTTTGCGGGGGCTGGTTCGAATGGCTACACCTTC.